The T cell receptor beta chain described here comes from a study of spatial heterogeneity in lung cancer. Study details: More beta-chain than alpha-chain sequences were consistently detected. Each unique TCR and UMI combination was seen more than ten times on average in raw reads. Findings and limits, study-wide: At resection, ubiquitous expanded tumor TCRs appeared in blood more than at follow-up.

Time point defined: sample taken at primary tumor resection. Sequencing covered unsorted whole RNA taken from tumor, nontumor lung or frozen PBMC. Donation came from 70 or so patients with untreated early-stage non-small cell lung cancer. This clonotype was seen many times. Its antigen is not identified. TCRdb re-derived calls from the 5' RACE reads in MiXCR, one entry per CDR3 protein. The sample gives about 95,000 distinct CDR3 sequences, roughly 9.5% of which show up once; about 7% is in the top ten. The V end was cut by 6 bases, the J end by 3 bases, with 17 bases between. CDR1 is DFQATT, CDR2 SNEGSKA, per germline (reference sequence). The CDR3 is 14 amino acids.

The source material was PBMCs, sampled at surgery. The rearrangement uses TRBV20-1 and TRBJ1-2, with D possibly being TRBD1 (6 bases). The TCR was taken from a male donor with early-stage non-small cell lung cancer. The CDR3: CSAAPQGPYYGYTF. The CDR3 nucleotides are TGCAGTGCCGCCCCCCAGGGGCCCTACTATGGCTACACCTTC.